The 32 T cell receptor beta chains given below trace back to one sample, sequenced in a study of OX40 agonist ivuxolimab in advanced cancers. Only in-frame clones appear in the TCRdb table, and some are missing; sequencing was by immunoSEQ multiplex PCR. Of some 42,000 clones in the sample, about 82% were seen once. The starting material was CD4+ or CD8+ T cells sorted from blood, obtained in a trial of the OX40 agonist ivuxolimab. These receptors came from an adult with an advanced solid tumor such as melanoma, head and neck, liver or kidney cancer.

This clone was seen once. The chain links TRBV9 to TRBJ1-2, with D tentatively TRBD1 (5 bases). Germline V gives CDR1 SGDLS, CDR2 YYNGEE. This CDR3 is 17 amino acids long. V was pared by 4 bases and J by 5 bases, with 24 bases between. The DNA for the CDR3 is TGTGCCAGCAGCTCCCCGTGGGACTCCCCGATCGGTTATGGCTACACCTTC. The encoded protein is CASSSPWDSPIGYGYTF.

The chain recombines TRBV7-9 with TRBJ2-7; 8 bases align to TRBD1. The germline gives CDR1 SEHNR, CDR2 FQNEAQ (reference sequence). The V and J ends lost 2 bases and 5 bases, in that order; junction bases with no gene match: 5. There are 14 residues in the CDR3. The chain's CDR3 is CASSLTSGGDEQYF. In DNA form, the CDR3 reads TGTGCCAGCAGCTTAACGTCAGGGGGCGACGAGCAGTACTTC. Full variable domain (missing parts from reference TRBV7-9 and TRBJ2-7): DTGVSQNPRHKITKRGQNVTFRCDPISEHNRLYWYRQTLGQGPEFLTYFQNEAQLEKSRLLSDRFSAERPKGSFSTLEIQRTEQGDSAMYLCASSLTSGGDEQYFGPGTRLTVT.

The chain recombines TRBV6-4 with TRBJ1-1; TRBD1 aligns across 7 bases. CDR3 size: 17 residues. CDR1 is MRHNA and CDR2 is SNTAGT in the germline V gene. The V gene end was trimmed by 5 bases and the J gene end by 2 bases; junction bases not matched to a gene: 14. CDR3 in amino acids: CASSYLTGYGVNTEAFF. Written as DNA, the CDR3 is TGTGCCAGCAGTTACCTGACAGGGTATGGGGTAAACACTGAAGCTTTCTTT.

The sample holds a few counts of this clone. This chain joins TRBV12-5 and TRBJ1-2, with 7 nucleotides matching TRBD1. Germline V gene data show CDR1 as LGHNT and CDR2 as FRNRAP. The CDR3 length is 11 residues. Trimming took 9 bases from V and 4 from J; bases not matched to a gene: 2. CDR3 DNA: TGTGCTAGGGACAGGTCCTATGGCTACACCTTC. This sequence encodes CARDRSYGYTF.

The genes are TRBV11-1 and TRBJ2-1; no definite D call. V was cut by 2 bases and J by 0 bases, with 14 bases left in between. The CDR3 spans 17 residues. CDR1 is SGHAT, CDR2 FQDESV, per germline (reference sequence). CDR3 region: CASSLSISGSSYNEQFF. Here the CDR3 DNA reads TGTGCCAGCAGCTTATCAATATCGGGTAGCTCCTACAATGAGCAGTTCTTC.

J is TRBJ1-6 and V is TRBV27; D remains unclear. V lost 2 bases and J 9 bases, leaving 14 bases between the germline ends. CDR3 length: 15 residues. The V gene's germline CDR1 is MNHEY and CDR2 SMNVEV (reference sequence). Here the CDR3 reads CASSLDGDSPSPLHF. DNA for the CDR3: TGTGCCAGCAGTTTAGATGGGGATTCCCCTTCACCCCTCCACTTT.

This rearrangement joins TRBV4-3 to TRBJ2-1; 8 nucleotides line up with TRBD2. Germline trimming cut 0 bases from V and 4 bases from J; bases unmatched to any gene: 2. The CDR3 spans 15 residues. Germline values: CDR1 LGHNA, CDR2 YSLEER. Here the CDR3 DNA reads TGCGCCAGCAGCCAAGATCAGCGGGGGTACAATGAGCAGTTCTTC. Protein product: CASSQDQRGYNEQFF.

The CDR3 protein is CASSTTTGKSNQPQHF. CDR3 coding DNA: TGTGCCAGCAGCACTACTACAGGGAAGAGCAATCAGCCCCAGCATTTT. The chain uses TRBV7-8 and TRBJ1-5, with TRBD1 as a possible D gene (6 bases). The germline CDR1 and CDR2 sequences are SGHVS and FQNEAQ. The CDR3 totals 16 residues. V was shortened by 5 bases and J by 1 base, with 15 bases between the two germline ends. Together with reference TRBV7-8 and TRBJ1-5, the CDR3 gives the full variable domain: GAGVSQSPRYKVAKRGQDVALRCDPISGHVSLFWYQQALGQGPEFLTYFQNEAQLDKSGLPSDRFFAERPEGSVSTLKIQRTQQEDSAVYLCASSTTTGKSNQPQHFGDGTRLSIL.

The chain has TRBV7-9 and TRBJ2-7, with 7 bases matching TRBD1. Trimming at V came to 5 bases and at J to 0 bases, leaving 4 bases not matched to a gene. The CDR3 totals 14 residues. Germline-derived CDR1 and CDR2 are SEHNR and FQNEAQ (reference sequence). CDR3 sequence reads: CASSDRDSSYEQYF. CDR3 DNA sequence: TGTGCCAGCAGCGACCGGGACAGCTCCTACGAGCAGTACTTC.

CDR3 DNA: TGTGCCAGCAGCTTAGGGTCCCGGGGCATTCAGTACTTC. Translating it yields CASSLGSRGIQYF. This rearrangement joins TRBV11-2 to TRBJ2-4; D might be TRBD2 (5 bases). The CDR3 is 13 amino acids. V was cut by 1 base and J by 9 bases, with 10 bases left in between. Germline V lookup: CDR1 SGHAT, CDR2 FQNNGV.

For the CDR3, the DNA is TGTGCCAGCAGTGTATGGGCGTTTAACTACGAGCAGTACGTC. Its protein product is CASSVWAFNYEQYV. The chain uses TRBV6-1 and TRBJ2-7; D is unclear. The germline V and J ends were trimmed by 4 bases and 3 bases, with 13 bases remaining between them. In germline, CDR1 is MNHNS, CDR2 SASEGT. The CDR3 runs 14 residues.

V and J are TRBV6-6 and TRBJ2-3; D perhaps matches TRBD1 (6 bases). Germline-derived CDR1 and CDR2 are MNHNY and SVGAGI (reference sequence). This CDR3 comprises 16 residues. The germline V and J ends were trimmed by 2 bases and 4 bases, with 16 bases remaining between them. CDR3 sequence reads: CASSYRIPQGADTQYF. The CDR3 coding sequence is TGTGCCAGCAGTTACCGGATCCCACAGGGCGCAGATACGCAGTATTTT.

The chain has TRBV6-5 and TRBJ1-5, with D hard to call. The V end lost 4 bases, the J end lost 7 bases, and 11 bases lay between the germline ends. The germline CDR1 and CDR2 sequences are MNHEY and SVGAGI. The CDR3 has 13 residues. CDR3 sequence (DNA): TGTGCCAGCAGTTGGACCCCCGGACAGCCCCAGCATTTT. Amino acid sequence: CASSWTPGQPQHF.

Worth noting for this clone: Compared with germline, one end of the junction differs, possibly owing to a read error. At the DNA level, this CDR3 is encoded by other sequences in the same sample as well. The gene calls are TRBV7-2 and TRBJ1-5; D unresolved. Germline V gene data show CDR1 as SGHTA and CDR2 as FQGNSA. The CDR3 contains 13 residues. CDR3 in DNA: TGCGCCAGCAGCCAAGAAAGCGATCAGCCCCAGCATTTT. Amino acids: CASSQESDQPQHF.

This chain connects TRBV14 to TRBJ2-5; TRBD1 aligns across 7 bases. The CDR3 is made up of 15 amino acids. Germline CDR1 and CDR2: SGHDN and FVKESK. The V gene end was trimmed by 0 bases and the J gene end by 3 bases; junction bases not matched to a gene: 4. In nucleotides, the CDR3 is TGTGCCAGCAGCCAAGATCAGGGGGTAAAAGAGACCCAGTACTTC. Translation gives CASSQDQGVKETQYF.

V is TRBV5-5 and J is TRBJ2-7; D is unresolved. Germline V gene lookup returns CDR1 SGHKS and CDR2 YYEKEE (reference sequence). V lost 4 bases and J lost 4, with 15 bases in between. The CDR3 has 14 amino acids. The CDR3 bases are TGTGCCAGCAGCCTGACATTCCGGAATTACGAGCAGTACGTC. This sequence encodes CASSLTFRNYEQYV.

This chain joins TRBV5-1 and TRBJ2-1; 8 bases match TRBD2. The V gene end was trimmed by 2 bases and the J gene end by 5 bases; junction bases not matched to a gene: 3. The germline gives CDR1 SGHRS, CDR2 YFSETQ. The CDR3 is 14 residues long. The CDR3 region is CASSLAGENNEQFF. CDR3 DNA: TGCGCCAGCAGCTTAGCGGGGGAGAACAATGAGCAGTTCTTC.

V usage is TRBV15 and J usage is TRBJ2-3, with 9 bases that match TRBD1. CDR1 is LNHNV and CDR2 is YYDKDF in the germline V gene (reference sequence). The CDR3 contains 14 residues. V shed 5 bases, J shed 5 bases, and the junction held 5 bases outside the gene matches. DNA for the CDR3: TGTGCCACCAGCTGGGGACAGGGCAGAGATACGCAGTATTTT. As protein: CATSWGQGRDTQYF. Complete variable domain (other parts from reference TRBV15 and TRBJ2-3): DAMVIQNPRYQVTQFGKPVTLSCSQTLNHNVMYWYQQKSSQAPKLLFHYYDKDFNNEADTPDNFQSRRPNTSFCFLDIRSPGLGDTAMYLCATSWGQGRDTQYFGPGTRLTVL.

The chain links TRBV29-1 to TRBJ1-3; 9 positions match TRBD1. The CDR3 consists of 15 residues. Germline CDR1 reads SQVTM; CDR2 reads ANQGSEA. V lost 4 bases and J lost 2; bases outside the gene matches: 6. CDR3 loop: CSVGGTGLTGNTIYF. The CDR3 DNA follows: TGCAGCGTTGGCGGGACAGGGCTCACTGGAAACACCATATATTTT.

The chain recombines TRBV5-4 with TRBJ2-1, with unresolved D. Trimming stripped 0 bases from V and 6 bases from J, with 4 bases between. Germline V CDR1 and CDR2: SGHNT, YYREEE (reference sequence). This CDR3 region has 12 residues. CDR3 amino acids: CASSLVVNEQFF. The CDR3 region has the DNA TGTGCCAGCAGCTTGGTGGTCAATGAGCAGTTCTTC. Full variable domain (missing parts from reference TRBV5-4 and TRBJ2-1): ETGVTQSPTHLIKTRGQQVTLRCSSQSGHNTVSWYQQALGQGPQFIFQYYREEENGRGNFPPRFSGLQFPNYSSELNVNALELDDSALYLCASSLVVNEQFFGPGTRLTVL.

V usage is TRBV10-1 and J usage is TRBJ1-1; D uncertain. The V and J ends lost 3 bases and 2 bases respectively, with 10 bases between them. The germline V gene has CDR1 WNHNN and CDR2 SYGVQD (reference sequence). The CDR3 loop spans 14 amino acids. The CDR3 DNA reads as TGCGCCAGCAGTGACGGAGATGGTAACACTGAAGCTTTCTTT. Protein sequence: CASSDGDGNTEAFF.

V and J are TRBV11-2 and TRBJ2-7; D is unclear. V lost 0 bases and J lost 2, with 14 bases in between. CDR3 size: 16 residues. Germline V CDR1 and CDR2: SGHAT, FQNNGV. The CDR3 DNA follows: TGTGCCAGCAGCTTAGAAGATGGCGAACAACCCTACGAGCAGTACTTC. Translating it yields CASSLEDGEQPYEQYF.

This clone has just a few counts. This chain joins TRBV2 and TRBJ2-2, with 8 bases identical to TRBD1. CDR1 and CDR2 from the germline V gene are SNHLY and FYNNEI. The CDR3 contains 17 residues. V was pared by 6 bases and J by 0 bases, with 9 bases of the junction left unmatched. The CDR3 coding sequence is TGTGCCAGCAGCCAGACAGGGGCGACTGCGAACACCGGGGAGCTGTTTTTT. Residues: CASSQTGATANTGELFF.

The chain links TRBV11-2 to TRBJ1-1; a possible D gene is TRBD1 (6 bases). The germline gives CDR1 SGHAT, CDR2 FQNNGV. This CDR3 has 16 residues. V was trimmed by 1 base and J by 3 bases, leaving 15 bases between them. CDR3 amino acids: CASSLVPTGGDTEAFF. CDR3 in DNA: TGTGCCAGCAGCTTAGTACCGACAGGCGGGGACACTGAAGCTTTCTTT.

V usage is TRBV6-1 and J usage is TRBJ2-1; the match to TRBD1 covers 9 bases. Germline lookup yields CDR1 MNHNS and CDR2 SASEGT. Trimming took 6 bases from V and 3 from J; bases not matched to a gene: 6. The CDR3 sequence is 15 residues long. CDR3 in DNA: TGTGCCAGCAGCTTCGGGACAGGGTACTACAATGAGCAGTTCTTC. It codes for CASSFGTGYYNEQFF.

The CDR3 protein is CASSLTTGELFF. In DNA form, the CDR3 reads TGTGCCAGCAGCCTGACCACCGGGGAGCTGTTTTTT. V usage is TRBV7-3 and J usage is TRBJ2-2; D is unresolved. V lost 5 bases and J lost 4, with 5 bases in between. Germline CDR1 is SGHTA and CDR2 is FQGTGA. The CDR3 is 12 residues long.

About this clone itself: The junction shows a germline mismatch at one end, possibly a read error. The chain uses TRBV28 and TRBJ1-1, with D unclear. CDR3 length: 16 amino acids. CDR1 and CDR2 (germline): MDHEN, SYDVKM. The CDR3 reads CVSSTLVKGTNTEAFF. The CDR3 nucleotides read TGTGTCAGCAGTACCCTTGTGAAGGGCACGAACACTGAAGCTTTCTTT.

This clone is labeled medium-sized. V is TRBV4-2 and J is TRBJ1-2; 11 positions match TRBD1. Germline assignment: CDR1 LGHNA and CDR2 YNFKEQ. V lost 1 base and J lost 8; bases outside the gene matches: 3. The CDR3 consists of 14 residues. The CDR3: CASSQAGTGGGYTF. CDR3 nucleotide sequence: TGTGCCAGCAGCCAAGCCGGGACAGGGGGAGGCTACACCTTC.

The chain uses TRBV7-8 and TRBJ2-3, with 7 positions matching TRBD2. V lost 1 base and J lost 2; bases outside the gene matches: 9. CDR1 and CDR2 (germline): SGHVS, FQNEAQ. The CDR3 is 17 residues long. Here the CDR3 reads CASSLVGEGRFTDTQYF. CDR3 DNA: TGTGCCAGCAGCTTAGTGGGGGAGGGCAGGTTCACAGATACGCAGTATTTT.

This chain links TRBV4-2 with TRBJ1-5; D uncertain. Per germline, CDR1 LGHNA and CDR2 YNFKEQ. Trimming cost V 0 bases and J 2 bases, with 5 bases left between them. The CDR3 contains 14 residues. The CDR3 coding sequence is TGTGCCAGCAGCCAAGAACAGCGCAATCAGCCCCAGCATTTT. This translates into CASSQEQRNQPQHF.

CDR3 DNA: TGCGCCAGCAGCTTGGCGGCTAGCCCCGGGGAGCTGTTTTTT. Protein product: CASSLAASPGELFF. The gene calls are TRBV5-1 and TRBJ2-2; maybe TRBD2 (5 bases). Germline V gene sequence: CDR1 SGHRS, CDR2 YFSETQ. V was trimmed by 0 bases and J by 6 bases, leaving 9 bases between them. This CDR3 has 14 residues.

J is TRBJ1-6 and V is TRBV6-5, with D unresolved. CDR1 and CDR2 (germline): MNHEY, SVGAGI. The V end was cut by 3 bases, the J end by 4 bases, with 7 bases between. The CDR3 totals 14 residues. The CDR3 DNA reads TGTGCCAGCAGTTATTCGGGGTATAATTCACCCCTCCACTTT. Translation: CASSYSGYNSPLHF.